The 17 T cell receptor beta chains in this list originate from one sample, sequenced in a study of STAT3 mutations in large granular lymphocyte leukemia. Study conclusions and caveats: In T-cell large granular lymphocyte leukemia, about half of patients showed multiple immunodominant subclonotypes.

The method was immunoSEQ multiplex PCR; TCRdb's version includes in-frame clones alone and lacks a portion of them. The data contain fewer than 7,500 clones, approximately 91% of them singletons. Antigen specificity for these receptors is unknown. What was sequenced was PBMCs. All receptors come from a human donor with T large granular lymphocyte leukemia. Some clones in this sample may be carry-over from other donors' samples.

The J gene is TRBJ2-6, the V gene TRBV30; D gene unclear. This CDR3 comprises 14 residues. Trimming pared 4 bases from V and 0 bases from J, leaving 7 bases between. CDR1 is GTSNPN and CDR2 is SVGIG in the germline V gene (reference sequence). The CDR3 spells CAWNWRSGANVLTF. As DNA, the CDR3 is TGTGCCTGGAACTGGCGCTCTGGGGCCAACGTCCTGACTTTC.

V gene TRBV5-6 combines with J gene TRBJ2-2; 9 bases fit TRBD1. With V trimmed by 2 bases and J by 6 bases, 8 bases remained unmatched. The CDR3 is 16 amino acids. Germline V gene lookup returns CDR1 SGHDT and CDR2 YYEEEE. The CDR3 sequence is CASSFRTGVYAGELFF. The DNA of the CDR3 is TGTGCCAGCAGCTTTAGGACAGGGGTATACGCCGGGGAGCTGTTTTTT.

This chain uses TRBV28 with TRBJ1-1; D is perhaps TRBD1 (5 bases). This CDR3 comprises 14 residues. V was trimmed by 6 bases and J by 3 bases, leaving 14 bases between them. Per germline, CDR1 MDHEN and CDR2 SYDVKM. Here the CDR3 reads CASSPGTIDTEAFF. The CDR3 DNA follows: TGTGCCAGCAGCCCCGGGACGATAGACACTGAAGCTTTCTTT.

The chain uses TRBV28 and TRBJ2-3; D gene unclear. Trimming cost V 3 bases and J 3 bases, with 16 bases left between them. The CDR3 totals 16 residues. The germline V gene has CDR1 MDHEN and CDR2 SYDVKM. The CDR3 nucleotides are TGTGCCAGCAGTTTTGGGCTAGGACCACCTACAGATACGCAGTATTTT. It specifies CASSFGLGPPTDTQYF.

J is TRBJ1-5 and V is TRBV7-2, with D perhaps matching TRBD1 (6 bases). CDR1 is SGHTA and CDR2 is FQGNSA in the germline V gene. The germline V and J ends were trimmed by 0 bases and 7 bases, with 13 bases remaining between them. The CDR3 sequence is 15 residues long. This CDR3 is CASSLATGRGQPQHF. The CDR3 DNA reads TGTGCCAGCAGCTTAGCTACCGGGAGGGGGCAGCCCCAGCATTTT.

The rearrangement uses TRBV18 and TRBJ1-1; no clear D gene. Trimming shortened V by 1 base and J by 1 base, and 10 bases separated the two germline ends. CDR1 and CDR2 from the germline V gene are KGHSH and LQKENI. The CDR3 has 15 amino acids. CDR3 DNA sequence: TGTGCCAGCTCACCACTGGCCAGGCCGAACACTGAAGCTTTCTTT. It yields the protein CASSPLARPNTEAFF.

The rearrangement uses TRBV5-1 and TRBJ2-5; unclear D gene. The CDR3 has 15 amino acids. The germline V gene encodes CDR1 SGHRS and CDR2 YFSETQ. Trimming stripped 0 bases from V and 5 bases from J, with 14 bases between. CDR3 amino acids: CASSLVGFLGETQYF. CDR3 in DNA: TGCGCCAGCAGCTTGGTTGGATTTCTTGGGGAGACCCAGTACTTC.

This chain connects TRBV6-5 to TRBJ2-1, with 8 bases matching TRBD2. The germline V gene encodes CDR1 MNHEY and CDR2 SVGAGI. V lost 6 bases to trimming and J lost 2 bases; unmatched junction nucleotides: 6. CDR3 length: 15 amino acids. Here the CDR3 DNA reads TGTGCCAGCAGCCTCGGGGGGGCGGCCTACAATGAGCAGTTCTTC. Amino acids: CASSLGGAAYNEQFF.

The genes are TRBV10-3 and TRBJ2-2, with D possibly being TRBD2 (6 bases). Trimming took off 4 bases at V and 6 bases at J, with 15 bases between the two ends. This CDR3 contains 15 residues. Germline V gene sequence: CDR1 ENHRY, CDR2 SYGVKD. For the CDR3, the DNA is TGTGCCATCAGTGGCTCGGGAGTTGATTCCGGGGAGCTGTTTTTT. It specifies CAISGSGVDSGELFF.

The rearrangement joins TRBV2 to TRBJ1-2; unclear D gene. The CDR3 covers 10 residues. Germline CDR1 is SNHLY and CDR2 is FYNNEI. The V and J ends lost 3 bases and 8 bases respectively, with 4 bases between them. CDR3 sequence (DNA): TGTGCCAGCAGTGAGCGAGGCTACACCTTC. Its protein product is CASSERGYTF.

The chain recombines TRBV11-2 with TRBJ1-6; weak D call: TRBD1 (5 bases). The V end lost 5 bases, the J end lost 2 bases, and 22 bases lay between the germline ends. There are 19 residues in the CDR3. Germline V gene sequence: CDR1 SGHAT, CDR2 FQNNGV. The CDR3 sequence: CASSPEGLLPGTYNSPLHF. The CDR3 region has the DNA TGTGCCAGCAGCCCTGAAGGACTCCTTCCAGGGACCTATAATTCACCCCTCCACTTT.

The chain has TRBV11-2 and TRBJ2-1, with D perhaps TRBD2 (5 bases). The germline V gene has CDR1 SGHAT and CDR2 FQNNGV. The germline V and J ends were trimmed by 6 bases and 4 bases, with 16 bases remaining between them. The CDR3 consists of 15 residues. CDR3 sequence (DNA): TGTGCCAGCAGGAAGGTAGGGTCGGGGTACAATGAGCAGTTCTTC. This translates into CASRKVGSGYNEQFF.

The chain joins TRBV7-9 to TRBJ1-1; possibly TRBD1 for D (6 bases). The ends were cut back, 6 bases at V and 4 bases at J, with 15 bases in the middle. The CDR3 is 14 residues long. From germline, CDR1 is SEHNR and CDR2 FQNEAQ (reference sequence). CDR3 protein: CASSFQGLSTEAFF. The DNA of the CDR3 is TGTGCCAGCAGTTTCCAGGGGTTGAGCACTGAAGCTTTCTTT.

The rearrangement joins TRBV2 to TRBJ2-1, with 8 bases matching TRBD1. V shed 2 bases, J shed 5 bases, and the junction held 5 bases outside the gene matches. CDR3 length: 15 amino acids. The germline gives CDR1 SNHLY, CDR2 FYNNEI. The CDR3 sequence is CASSERRTGNNEQFF. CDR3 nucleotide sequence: TGTGCCAGCAGTGAAAGGCGGACAGGGAACAATGAGCAGTTCTTC.

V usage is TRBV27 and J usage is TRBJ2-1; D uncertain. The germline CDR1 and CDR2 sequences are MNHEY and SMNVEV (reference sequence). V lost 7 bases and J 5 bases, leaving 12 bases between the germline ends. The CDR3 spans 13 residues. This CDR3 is CASTLGGNNEQFF. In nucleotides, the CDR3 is TGTGCCAGCACCCTGGGCGGAAACAATGAGCAGTTCTTC.

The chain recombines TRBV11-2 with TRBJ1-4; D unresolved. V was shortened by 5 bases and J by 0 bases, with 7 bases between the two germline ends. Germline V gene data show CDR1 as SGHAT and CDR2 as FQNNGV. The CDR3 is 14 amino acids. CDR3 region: CASSEMATNEKLFF. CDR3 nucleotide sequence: TGTGCCAGCAGCGAGATGGCAACTAATGAAAAACTGTTTTTT.

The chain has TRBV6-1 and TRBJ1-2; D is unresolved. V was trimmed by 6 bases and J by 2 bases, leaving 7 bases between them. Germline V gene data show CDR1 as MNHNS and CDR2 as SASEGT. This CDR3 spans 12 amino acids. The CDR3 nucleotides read TGTGCCAGCAGATCAGTAAACTATGGCTACACCTTC. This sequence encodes CASRSVNYGYTF.